Listed here is a single TCR beta chain. The germline CDR1 and CDR2 sequences are MNHEY and SMNVEV (reference sequence). CDR3 size: 13 residues. The ends were cut back, 3 bases at V and 6 bases at J, with 12 bases in the middle. Here immunoSEQ multiplex PCR was the method, and the copy in TCRdb shows in-frame clones only, minus some. This table has about 2,200 clones, 59% appearing once. This specimen comes from a study of neoadjuvant anti-PD-1 for oral cavity cancer. Time point in this sample: after neoadjuvant nivolumab, at surgical resection. This TCR derives from a person aged 40 to 85 with oral cavity squamous cell carcinoma. The sequencing used tumor tissue, collected after nivolumab (anti-PD-1) treatment. The chain links TRBV27 to TRBJ2-7, with D unclear. CDR3: CASSFDRSAEQYF. CDR3 nucleotides: TGTGCCAGCAGTTTCGATAGGTCTGCCGAGCAGTACTTC.